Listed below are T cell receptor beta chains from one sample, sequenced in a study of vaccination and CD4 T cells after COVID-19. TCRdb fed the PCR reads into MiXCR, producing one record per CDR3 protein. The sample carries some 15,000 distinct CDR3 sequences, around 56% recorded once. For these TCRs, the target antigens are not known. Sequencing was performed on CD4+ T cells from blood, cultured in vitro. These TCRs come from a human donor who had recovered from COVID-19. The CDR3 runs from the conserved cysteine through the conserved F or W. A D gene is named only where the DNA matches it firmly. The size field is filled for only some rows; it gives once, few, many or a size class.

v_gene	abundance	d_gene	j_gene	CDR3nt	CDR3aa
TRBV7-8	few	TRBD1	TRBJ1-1	TGTGCCAGCAGAAGGGACAGGGGGCTTAGGGTGAACACTGAAGCTTTCTTT	CASRRDRGLRVNTEAFF
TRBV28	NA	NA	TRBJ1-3	TGTGCCAGCAGTTACTCCGCCGGGGTGGGGGGCGACACCATATATTTT	CASSYSAGVGGDTIYF
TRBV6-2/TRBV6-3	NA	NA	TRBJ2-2	TGTGCCAGCAGTTACTCGTGGAACACCGGGGAGCTGTTTTTT	CASSYSWNTGELFF
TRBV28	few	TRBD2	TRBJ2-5	TGTGCCAGCAGTGCCTCGGGGACTAGCGGGAGAAGGGCGGAGACCCAGTACTTC	CASSASGTSGRRAETQYF
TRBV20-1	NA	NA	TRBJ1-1	TGCAGTGCTAGCCGGGCCACTGAAGCTTTCTTT	CSASRATEAFF
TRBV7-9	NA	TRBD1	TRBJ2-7	TGCGCCAGCAGCCAAGGGACAGGGGGCTACGAGCAGTACTTC	CASSQGTGGYEQYF
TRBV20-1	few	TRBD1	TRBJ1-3	TGCAGTGCTCCACCGACAGGGGGCTCTGGAAACACCATATATTTT	CSAPPTGGSGNTIYF
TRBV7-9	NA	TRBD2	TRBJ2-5	TGTGCCAGCAGCGAGACTAGCGGGACGGAGACCCAGTACTTC	CASSETSGTETQYF
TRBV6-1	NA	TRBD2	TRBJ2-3	TGTGCCAGCAGCCCAGCGGGAGTTCGGGATACGCAGTATTTT	CASSPAGVRDTQYF
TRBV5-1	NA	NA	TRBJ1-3	TGCGCCAGCAGCCCGGCTCTGGGCTCTGGAAACACCATATATTTT	CASSPALGSGNTIYF
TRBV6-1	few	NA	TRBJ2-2	TGTGCCAGCAGATCCCAGGGGTTCAACGGGGAGCTGTTTTTT	CASRSQGFNGELFF
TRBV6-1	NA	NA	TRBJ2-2	TGTGCCAGCAGCCGGGACCTTAGGTTGGACACCGGGGAGCTGTTTTTT	CASSRDLRLDTGELFF
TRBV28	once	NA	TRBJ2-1	TGTGCCAGCAGGGGATACAGGGCGGGAGCCTACAATGAGCAGTTCTTC	CASRGYRAGAYNEQFF
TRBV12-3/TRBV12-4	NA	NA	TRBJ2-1	TGTGCCAGCACCCCGACAGGCTACAATGAGCAGTTCTTC	CASTPTGYNEQFF
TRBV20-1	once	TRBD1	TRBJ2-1	TGCAGTGCTACGGGGACAGGGGTAAATGAGCAGTTCTTC	CSATGTGVNEQFF
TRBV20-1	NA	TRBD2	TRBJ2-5	TGCAGTGCTAGAGATTCAGCGGAGCTAGCGGGAGCACAAGAGACCCAGTACTTC	CSARDSAELAGAQETQYF
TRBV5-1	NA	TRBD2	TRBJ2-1	TGCGCCAGCAGCAAGGGACTAGCGGGAGGGTATGAGCAGTTCTTC	CASSKGLAGGYEQFF
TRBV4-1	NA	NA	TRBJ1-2	TGCGCCAGCAGCCAAGCTTTAGGAAACTATGGCTACACCTTC	CASSQALGNYGYTF
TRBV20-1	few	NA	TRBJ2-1	TGCAGTGCTAGAGCCGCAGGGACAACATCCTACAATGAGCAGTTCTTC	CSARAAGTTSYNEQFF
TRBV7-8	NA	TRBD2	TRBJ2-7	TGTGCCAGCAGCTTAGGGCTAGCGGCAAAACTATCCTACGAGCAGTACTTC	CASSLGLAAKLSYEQYF
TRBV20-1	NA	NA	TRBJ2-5	TGCAGTGCTCCTCAAGAGACCCAGTACTTC	CSAPQETQYF
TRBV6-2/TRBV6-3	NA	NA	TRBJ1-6	TGTGCCAGCAAGGACAATAATTCACCCCTCCACTTT	CASKDNNSPLHF
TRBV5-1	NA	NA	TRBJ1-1	TGCGCCAGCAGGGAGGGGTCCTGGAACACTGAAGCTTTCTTT	CASREGSWNTEAFF
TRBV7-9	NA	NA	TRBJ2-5	TGTGCCAGCAGCTTGGGTTTGTGGGGAACCCAGTACTTC	CASSLGLWGTQYF
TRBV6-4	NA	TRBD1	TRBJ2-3	TGTGCCAGCAGTGACTCGACAGGGCCAGATACGCAGTATTTT	CASSDSTGPDTQYF
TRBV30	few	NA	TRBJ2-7	TGTGCCTGGAGTCGTCCTCAAGGGGATAGCTCCTACGAGCAGTACTTC	CAWSRPQGDSSYEQYF
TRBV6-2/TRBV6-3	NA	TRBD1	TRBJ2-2	TGTGCCAGCAGAACCCGAATCAGGACAGGGAACACCGGGGAGCTGTTTTTT	CASRTRIRTGNTGELFF
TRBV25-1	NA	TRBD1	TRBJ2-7	TGTGCCAGCAGTGAACTCCGGACAGGGGGCTTCGAGCAGTACTTC	CASSELRTGGFEQYF
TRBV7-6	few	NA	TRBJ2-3	TGTGCCAGCAGCTTAAGGGACCGGCAGTATTTT	CASSLRDRQYF
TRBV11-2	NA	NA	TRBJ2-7	TGTGCCAGCAGCCCAAACTCAGGGCGAGGCGAGCAGTACTTC	CASSPNSGRGEQYF
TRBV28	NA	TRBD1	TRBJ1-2	TGTGCCAGCAGATCTCAGTCAGGGACAGTCTATGGCTACACCTTC	CASRSQSGTVYGYTF
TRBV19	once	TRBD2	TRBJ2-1	TGTGCCAGTAATGGGGGGGTCTCCTACAATGAGCAGTTCTTC	CASNGGVSYNEQFF
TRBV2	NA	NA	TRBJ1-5	TGTGCCAGCAGTGAGTCCAGCCCAAATCAGCCCCAGCATTTT	CASSESSPNQPQHF
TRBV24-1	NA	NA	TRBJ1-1	TGTGCCACCAGTATGAGGGACGGGACTGAAGCTTTCTTT	CATSMRDGTEAFF
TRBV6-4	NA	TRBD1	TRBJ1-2	TGTGCCAGCAGCGCCGATGGGGACAGTTTTCGGTATGGCTACACCTTC	CASSADGDSFRYGYTF
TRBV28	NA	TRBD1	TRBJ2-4	TGTGCCAGCAGACCCACTTACAGGGGGGCCAAAAACATTCAGTACTTC	CASRPTYRGAKNIQYF
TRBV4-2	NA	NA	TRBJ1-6	TGTGCCAGCAGCCAAGCGTCGGACACCCTGGGAGGCTCCTATAATTCACCCCTCCACTTT	CASSQASDTLGGSYNSPLHF
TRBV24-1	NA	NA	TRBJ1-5	TGTGCCACCAATGAAGGCAATCAGCCCCAGCATTTT	CATNEGNQPQHF
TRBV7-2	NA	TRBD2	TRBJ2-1	TGTGCCAGCAGCTTGACTAGCTTGGGTGGGCAGTTCTTC	CASSLTSLGGQFF
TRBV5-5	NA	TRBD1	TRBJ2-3	TGTGCCAGCAGCCGGACAGGGGGGGCCCCAGATACGCAGTATTTT	CASSRTGGAPDTQYF
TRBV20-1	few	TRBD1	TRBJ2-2	TGCAGTGCTAGAACGTCGGGCCAAGACAGGGGGAACACCGGGGAGCTGTTTTTT	CSARTSGQDRGNTGELFF
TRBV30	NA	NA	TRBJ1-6	TGTGCCTGGAGACCCCGGGACCGGTTTAACACCCTCCACTTT	CAWRPRDRFNTLHF
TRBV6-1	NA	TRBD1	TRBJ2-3	TGTGCCAGCAAGCAACAGGGGGCGGTTGCAGATACGCAGTATTTT	CASKQQGAVADTQYF
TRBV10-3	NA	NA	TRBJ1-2	TGTGCTAGCGGTGGCCCGAACTATGGCTACACCTTC	CASGGPNYGYTF
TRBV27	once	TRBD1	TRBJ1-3	TGCACCAGCAGTTTATCCTCCGTTGGGACAGTTTCTGGGGCTTACTCTGGAAACACCATATATTTT	CTSSLSSVGTVSGAYSGNTIYF
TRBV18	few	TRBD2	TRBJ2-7	TGTGCCAGCTCACCACCCGGCGGACTAGCGGGCTACGAGCAGTACTTC	CASSPPGGLAGYEQYF
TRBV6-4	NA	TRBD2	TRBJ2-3	TGTGCCAGCAGTGAAGGTAGCGGGTCGGATACGCAGTATTTT	CASSEGSGSDTQYF
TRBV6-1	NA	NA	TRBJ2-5	TGTGCCAGCACCCGAAATCCGGGCAGTCAAGAGACCCAGTACTTC	CASTRNPGSQETQYF
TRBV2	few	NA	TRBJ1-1	TGTGCCAGCAGTGAGGGAACGGGTAACACTGAAGCTTTCTTT	CASSEGTGNTEAFF
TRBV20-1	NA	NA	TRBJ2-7	TGCAGTGCTAGCGGCCAGGCGGGTACCTACGAGCAGTACTTC	CSASGQAGTYEQYF